This T cell receptor (beta chain) was recovered during a study of cytotoxic CD8 clonotypes in ibrutinib-treated CLL. Findings and caveats of the study: Clonality went higher at ibrutinib response and then dropped back toward baseline at progression.

Data came from immunoSEQ multiplex PCR; TCRdb stores just in-frame clones and leaves some out. The table shows about 300,000 clones, with less than 85% occurring only once. On this clone: Its specificity is not known.

The V gene lost 4 bases and the J gene lost 1 base, with 13 bases spanning the gap. Per germline, CDR1 LNHNV and CDR2 YYDKDF (reference sequence). The CDR3 spans 15 residues. Sample: PBMCs, taken at disease progression, from a patient treated with ibrutinib. This sequence originates from a human donor with chronic lymphocytic leukemia. This chain joins TRBV15 and TRBJ2-5, with D perhaps matching TRBD1 (6 bases). In DNA form, the CDR3 reads TGTGCCACCAGCAAGCCTGGACAGCTCCAAGAGACCCAGTACTTC. Its protein is CATSKPGQLQETQYF.